This TCR beta chain was sequenced during a study of T cells in Graves' hyperthyroidism and ophthalmopathy. Study results and caveats: A 13 V-J model separated ophthalmopathy from stable hyperthyroidism. Blood also held most thyroid clonotypes expanded beyond 0.001.

TCR beta CDR3 regions were amplified from RNA transcripts. The TCR CDR3 first-round RT-PCR relied on the HTBI primer set. TCRdb called the multiplex PCR reads again in MiXCR, with one record for every CDR3 protein. The table has roughly 100,000 distinct CDR3 sequences, around 50% seen once. Uncontrolled infections, other autoimmune diseases, pregnancy or lactation led to exclusion of patients. For this clonotype: Its antigen is not known.

V was clipped by 6 bases and J by 4 bases; unmatched bases: 3. Germline V gives CDR1 SQVTM, CDR2 ANQGSEA. CDR3 size: 13 residues. Sequencing was carried out using blood. This chain links TRBV29-1 with TRBJ2-6; 7 nucleotides agree with TRBD1. The receptor was derived from a woman aged 40 to 55 with Graves' hyperthyroidism. The CDR3: CSVMGQGANVLTF. CDR3 nucleotide sequence: TGCAGCGTCATGGGACAGGGGGCCAACGTCCTGACTTTC.